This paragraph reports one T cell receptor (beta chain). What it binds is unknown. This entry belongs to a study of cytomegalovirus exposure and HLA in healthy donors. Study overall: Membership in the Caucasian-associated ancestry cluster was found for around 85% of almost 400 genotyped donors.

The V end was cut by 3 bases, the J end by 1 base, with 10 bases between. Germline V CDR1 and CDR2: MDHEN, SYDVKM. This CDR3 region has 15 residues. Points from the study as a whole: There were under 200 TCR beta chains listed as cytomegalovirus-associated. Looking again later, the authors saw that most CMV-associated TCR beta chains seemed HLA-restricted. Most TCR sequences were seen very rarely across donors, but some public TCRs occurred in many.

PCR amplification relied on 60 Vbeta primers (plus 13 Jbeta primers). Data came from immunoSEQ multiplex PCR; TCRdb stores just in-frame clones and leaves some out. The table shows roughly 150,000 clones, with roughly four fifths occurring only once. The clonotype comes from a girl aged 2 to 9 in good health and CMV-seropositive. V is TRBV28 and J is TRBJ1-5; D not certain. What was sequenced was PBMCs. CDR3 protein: CASSFLASSNQPQHF. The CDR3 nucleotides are TGTGCCAGCAGTTTTCTGGCTTCGAGCAATCAGCCCCAGCATTTT.